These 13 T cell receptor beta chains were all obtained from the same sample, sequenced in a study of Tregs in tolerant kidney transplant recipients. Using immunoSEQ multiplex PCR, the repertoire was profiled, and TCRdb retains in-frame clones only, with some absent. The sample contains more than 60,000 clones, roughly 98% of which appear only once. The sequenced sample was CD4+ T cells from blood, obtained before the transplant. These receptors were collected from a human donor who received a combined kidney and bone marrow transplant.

The CDR3 reads CASSLGEGTGRYNEQFF. CDR3 DNA sequence: TGTGCCAGCAGCTTAGGGGAGGGGACAGGTCGGTACAATGAGCAGTTCTTC. The V and J genes are TRBV7-9 and TRBJ2-1; weak D call: TRBD1 (8 bases). The CDR3 totals 17 residues. V gave up 1 base and J gave up 4 bases, with 17 bases separating them. Per the germline V gene, CDR1 is SEHNR and CDR2 is FQNEAQ (reference sequence). Combining the CDR3 with reference TRBV7-9 and TRBJ2-1 gives the whole variable domain DTGVSQNPRHKITKRGQNVTFRCDPISEHNRLYWYRQTLGQGPEFLTYFQNEAQLEKSRLLSDRFSAERPKGSFSTLEIQRTEQGDSAMYLCASSLGEGTGRYNEQFFGPGTRLTVL.

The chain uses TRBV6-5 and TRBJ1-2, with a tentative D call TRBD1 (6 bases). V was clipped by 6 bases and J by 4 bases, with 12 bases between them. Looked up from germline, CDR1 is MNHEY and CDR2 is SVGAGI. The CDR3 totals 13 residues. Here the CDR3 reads CASRQQGRYGYTF. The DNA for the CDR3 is TGTGCCAGCAGGCAACAGGGCCGCTATGGCTACACCTTC.

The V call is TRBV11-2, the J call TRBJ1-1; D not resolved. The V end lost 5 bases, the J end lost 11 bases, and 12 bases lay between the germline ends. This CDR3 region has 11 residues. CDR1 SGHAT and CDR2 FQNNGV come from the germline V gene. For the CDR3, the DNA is TGTGCCAGCAGCCCGGGCGCGGGGGCTTTCTTT. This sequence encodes CASSPGAGAFF.

CDR3: CASSLKGADTQYF. CDR3 coding DNA: TGTGCCAGCAGCCTTAAAGGGGCCGATACGCAGTATTTT. V and J are TRBV4-2 and TRBJ2-3; a possible D gene is TRBD1 (5 bases). CDR1 is LGHNA, CDR2 YNFKEQ, per germline. The ends were cut back, 4 bases at V and 6 bases at J, with 11 bases in the middle. The CDR3 is made up of 13 amino acids.

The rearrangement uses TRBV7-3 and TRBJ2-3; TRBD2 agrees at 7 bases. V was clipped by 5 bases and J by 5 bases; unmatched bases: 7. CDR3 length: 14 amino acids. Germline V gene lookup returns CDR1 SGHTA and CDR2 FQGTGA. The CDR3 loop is CASSPGGSVDTQYF. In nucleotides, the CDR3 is TGTGCCAGCAGCCCGGGGGGTAGCGTAGATACGCAGTATTTT.

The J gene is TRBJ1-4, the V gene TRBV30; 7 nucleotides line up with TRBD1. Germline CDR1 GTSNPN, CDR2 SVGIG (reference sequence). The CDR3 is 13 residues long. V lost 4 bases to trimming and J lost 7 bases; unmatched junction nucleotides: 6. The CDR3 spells CAWKTYRGEKLFF. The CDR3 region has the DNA TGTGCCTGGAAGACATACAGGGGTGAAAAACTGTTTTTT. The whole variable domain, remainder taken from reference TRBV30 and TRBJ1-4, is SQTIHQWPATLVQPVGSPLSLECTVEGTSNPNLYWYRQAAGRGLQLLFYSVGIGQISSEVPQNLSASRPQDRQFILSSKKLLLSDSGFYLCAWKTYRGEKLFFGSGTQLSVL.

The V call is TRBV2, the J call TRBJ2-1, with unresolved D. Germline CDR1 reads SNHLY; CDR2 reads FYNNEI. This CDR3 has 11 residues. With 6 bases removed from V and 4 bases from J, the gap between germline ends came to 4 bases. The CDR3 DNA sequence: TGTGCCAGCAGCCAATACAATGAGCAGTTCTTC. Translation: CASSQYNEQFF.

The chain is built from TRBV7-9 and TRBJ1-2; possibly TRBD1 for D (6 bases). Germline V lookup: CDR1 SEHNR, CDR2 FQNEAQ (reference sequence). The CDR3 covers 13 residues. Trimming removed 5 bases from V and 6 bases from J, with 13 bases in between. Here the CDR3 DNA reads TGTGCCAGCAGCCGCCGACAGGAAGATGGCTACACCTTC. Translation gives CASSRRQEDGYTF. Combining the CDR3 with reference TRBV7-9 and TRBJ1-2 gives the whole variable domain DTGVSQNPRHKITKRGQNVTFRCDPISEHNRLYWYRQTLGQGPEFLTYFQNEAQLEKSRLLSDRFSAERPKGSFSTLEIQRTEQGDSAMYLCASSRRQEDGYTFGSGTRLTVV.

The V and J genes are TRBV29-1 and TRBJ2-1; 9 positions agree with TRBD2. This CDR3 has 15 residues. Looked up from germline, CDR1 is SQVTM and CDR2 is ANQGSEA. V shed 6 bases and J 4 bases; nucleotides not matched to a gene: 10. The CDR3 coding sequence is TGCAGCGTGGACCCTTTGCGGGGGGGTTACAATGAGCAGTTCTTC. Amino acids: CSVDPLRGGYNEQFF.

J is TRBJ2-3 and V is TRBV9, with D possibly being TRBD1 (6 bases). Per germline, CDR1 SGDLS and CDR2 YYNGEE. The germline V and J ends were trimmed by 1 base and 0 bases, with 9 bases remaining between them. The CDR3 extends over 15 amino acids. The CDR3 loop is CASSVPTGSTDTQYF. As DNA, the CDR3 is TGTGCCAGCAGCGTACCGACAGGTAGCACAGATACGCAGTATTTT. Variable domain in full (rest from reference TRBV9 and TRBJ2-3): DSGVTQTPKHLITATGQRVTLRCSPRSGDLSVYWYQQSLDQGLQFLIQYYNGEERAKGNILERFSAQQFPDLHSELNLSSLELGDSALYFCASSVPTGSTDTQYFGPGTRLTVL.

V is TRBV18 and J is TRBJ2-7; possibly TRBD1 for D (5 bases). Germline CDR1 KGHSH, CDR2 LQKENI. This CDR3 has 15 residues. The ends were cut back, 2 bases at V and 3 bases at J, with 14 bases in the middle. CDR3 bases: TGTGCCAGCTCACCATATTCAGGGAATTACTACGAGCAGTACTTC. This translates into CASSPYSGNYYEQYF.

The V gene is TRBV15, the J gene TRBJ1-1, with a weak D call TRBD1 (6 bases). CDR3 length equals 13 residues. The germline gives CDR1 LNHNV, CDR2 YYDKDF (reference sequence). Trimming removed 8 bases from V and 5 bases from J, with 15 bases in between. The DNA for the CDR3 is TGTGCCACCTCTCTCCCAGGGGTTACTGAAGCTTTCTTT. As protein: CATSLPGVTEAFF.

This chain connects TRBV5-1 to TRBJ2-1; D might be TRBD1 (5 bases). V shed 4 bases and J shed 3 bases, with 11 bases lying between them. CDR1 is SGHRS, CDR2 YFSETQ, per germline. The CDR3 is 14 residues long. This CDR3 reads CASSTGQYYNEQFF. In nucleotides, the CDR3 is TGCGCCAGCAGCACCGGACAATACTACAATGAGCAGTTCTTC.